This TCR beta chain appears in the sequencing data of a study of CD8+CD57+ T cells in acquired aplastic anemia. This CDR3 is built from 14 residues. J gave up 6 bases and V 5 bases, and 4 bases lay outside the gene matches. From germline, CDR1 is KGHDR and CDR2 SFDVKD. In patients chosen for sequencing, flow cytometry had shown CD8+CD57+ cell expansion. Severe acquired aplastic anemia was present in every patient. Genomic DNA constituted the template upon which TCR beta VDJ and CDR3 profiling was performed. TCRdb recomputed calls from the reads with MiXCR, one row per CDR3 protein. The data show about 200,000 distinct CDR3 sequences, roughly 60% seen once.

The specimen was sorted CD4+, CD8+, or CD8+CD57+ T cells (not recorded which) from PBMCs. The sequence came from a human donor with aplastic anemia. The chain carries TRBV24-1 and TRBJ2-2; 8 bases match TRBD1. Written as DNA, the CDR3 is TGTGCCACCAGTGCCCTGACAGGGGCCGGGGAGCTGTTTTTT. Translated, it gives CATSALTGAGELFF.